Below, one T cell receptor beta chain is given with its context. The data were obtained in a study of CD8 T cells in Susac syndrome. Roughly 0.45 to 1 ug RNA was reverse transcribed with random hexamers. TCRdb processed the immunoSEQ multiplex PCR reads anew with MiXCR; each CDR3 protein has one entry. The repertoire holds about 180,000 distinct CDR3 sequences, with more than 90% as singletons. The CDR3 has 13 amino acids. V was pared by 5 bases and J by 6 bases, with 9 bases between. The germline V gene has CDR1 KGHDR and CDR2 SFDVKD. The sequencing sample was made of CD4+ T cells from PBMCs. The rearrangement joins TRBV24-1 to TRBJ2-2; D gene ambiguous. This receptor was obtained from a human donor with multiple sclerosis. CDR3 protein: CATSVSRPGELFF. The CDR3 nucleotides are TGTGCCACCAGTGTCTCTCGCCCCGGGGAGCTGTTTTTT.